What follows are 25 T cell receptor beta chains derived from one specimen sequenced in a study of shared clonotypes between healthy human individuals. The method was immunoSEQ multiplex PCR; TCRdb's version includes in-frame clones alone and lacks a portion of them. The sample records some 470,000 clones, 75% to 85% being singletons. What was sequenced was PBMCs. Receptors originate from a woman aged 40 to 50 in good health. Some clones in this sample may be carry-over from other donors' samples.

The rearrangement links TRBV19 to TRBJ2-1; 7 nucleotides line up with TRBD2. Germline V gene sequence: CDR1 LNHDA, CDR2 SQIVND (reference sequence). The CDR3 covers 13 residues. Losses at the gene ends were 4 bases for V and 6 bases for J; bases not matched to a gene: 3. CDR3 region: CASSTRTSNEQFF. Written as DNA, the CDR3 is TGTGCCAGTAGTACCCGGACTAGCAATGAGCAGTTCTTC.

The chain links TRBV29-1 to TRBJ2-7; D remains ambiguous. Per germline, CDR1 SQVTM and CDR2 ANQGSEA. This CDR3 comprises 14 residues. The V end lost 4 bases, the J end lost 0 bases, and 13 bases lay between the germline ends. As DNA, the CDR3 is TGCAGCGTTGTGGCGCAGAGAGACTCCTACGAGCAGTACTTC. This translates into CSVVAQRDSYEQYF.

The chain employs TRBV6-6 and TRBJ1-2, with 8 bases aligning to TRBD1. This CDR3 is 14 amino acids long. The V gene's germline CDR1 is MNHNY and CDR2 SVGAGI (reference sequence). The ends lost 6 bases at V and 3 bases at J; junction bases unmatched: 6. The CDR3 loop reads CASRSDRGYYGYTF. CDR3 coding DNA: TGTGCCAGCAGGTCCGACAGGGGCTACTATGGCTACACCTTC.

The gene calls are TRBV18 and TRBJ2-2; D is possibly TRBD2 (5 bases). Trimming took 6 bases from V and 0 from J, leaving 8 bases between them. Germline CDR1 reads KGHSH; CDR2 reads LQKENI. CDR3 size: 14 residues. CDR3 sequence (DNA): TGTGCCAGCTCGGGTAGCGCGAACACCGGGGAGCTGTTTTTT. Translated, it gives CASSGSANTGELFF.

The chain employs TRBV11-2 and TRBJ2-3, with D tentatively TRBD1 or TRBD2 (5 bases each). The CDR3 sequence is 16 residues long. Germline V gene data show CDR1 as SGHAT and CDR2 as FQNNGV. V lost 5 bases and J 0 bases, leaving 15 bases between the germline ends. The CDR3: CASSLRGAPSTDTQYF. The CDR3 nucleotides are TGTGCCAGCAGCCTACGGGGCGCACCGAGCACAGATACGCAGTATTTT.

This chain connects TRBV9 to TRBJ1-5, with 7 bases matching TRBD1. CDR1 and CDR2 (germline): SGDLS, YYNGEE. The CDR3 is made up of 14 amino acids. V was clipped by 0 bases and J by 5 bases; unmatched bases: 2. This CDR3 reads CASSVEGGYQPQHF. The DNA for the CDR3 is TGTGCCAGCAGCGTAGAAGGGGGCTATCAGCCCCAGCATTTT.

Concerning this clone itself: Other DNA sequences in this specimen translate into the identical CDR3. J is TRBJ2-7 and V is TRBV20-1, with a weak D call TRBD1 (6 bases). Germline V lookup: CDR1 DFQATT, CDR2 SNEGSKA (reference sequence). This CDR3 is built from 11 residues. Trimming stripped 7 bases from V and 1 base from J, with 8 bases between. CDR3 DNA: TGCAGTGTCAGGGGATCCTACGAGCAGTACTTC. It translates to CSVRGSYEQYF.

The chain carries TRBV19 and TRBJ2-3; D is undetermined. The CDR3 runs 12 residues. The germline V and J ends were trimmed by 5 bases and 5 bases, with 8 bases remaining between them. Germline V gene sequence: CDR1 LNHDA, CDR2 SQIVND (reference sequence). The CDR3, as DNA: TGTGCCAGTAGTTCCCAGCTAGATACGCAGTATTTT. Its translation is CASSSQLDTQYF.

The chain links TRBV30 to TRBJ2-1, with D possibly TRBD2 on 7 matching bases. The CDR3 extends over 13 amino acids. V was cut by 6 bases and J by 2 bases, with 11 bases left in between. Germline CDR1 reads GTSNPN; CDR2 reads SVGIG (reference sequence). The CDR3 sequence: CACRGGTYNEQFF. The CDR3 DNA is TGTGCCTGTAGGGGGGGGACCTACAATGAGCAGTTCTTC.

This sequence joins TRBV5-1 and TRBJ1-4, with 10 nucleotides matching TRBD1. V was clipped by 7 bases and J by 6 bases; unmatched bases: 9. This CDR3 region has 15 residues. Germline CDR1 and CDR2: SGHRS and YFSETQ. CDR3 nucleotide sequence: TGCGCCAGCCGAATAACCGGGACAGGGGATGAAAAACTGTTTTTT. This gives the protein CASRITGTGDEKLFF.

V gene TRBV29-1 combines with J gene TRBJ2-3, with TRBD1 matching 9 bases. The CDR3 length is 14 residues. The V and J ends lost 5 bases and 3 bases, in that order; junction bases with no gene match: 6. The germline V gene encodes CDR1 SQVTM and CDR2 ANQGSEA. The DNA for the CDR3 is TGCAGCGTTACCCGGGACAGGGTAACAGATACGCAGTATTTT. Protein sequence: CSVTRDRVTDTQYF.

J is TRBJ2-1 and V is TRBV7-9; 8 positions match TRBD2. CDR3 size: 16 residues. V trimming: 2 bases; J trimming: 11 bases; junction bases outside the gene matches: 14. The germline CDR1 and CDR2 sequences are SEHNR and FQNEAQ (reference sequence). CDR3 amino acids: CASSLWTAGDGPQQFF. CDR3 nucleotides: TGTGCCAGCAGCTTATGGACAGCGGGAGACGGCCCGCAGCAGTTCTTC.

This chain connects TRBV4-2 to TRBJ2-7, with TRBD1 matching over 9 bases. The CDR3 contains 17 residues. Germline V gene sequence: CDR1 LGHNA, CDR2 YNFKEQ. V lost 0 bases to trimming and J lost 3 bases; unmatched junction nucleotides: 9. CDR3: CASSQDIGQGRVYEQYF. CDR3 nucleotides: TGTGCCAGCAGCCAAGATATAGGACAGGGGCGGGTCTACGAGCAGTACTTC.

The sample holds one count of this clone. The rearrangement uses TRBV5-1 and TRBJ1-5; the D is unclear. Germline V gives CDR1 SGHRS, CDR2 YFSETQ. The CDR3 covers 14 residues. The V end lost 4 bases, the J end lost 0 bases, and 8 bases lay between the germline ends. This CDR3 reads CASSAGISNQPQHF. CDR3 in DNA: TGCGCCAGCAGCGCCGGGATTAGCAATCAGCCCCAGCATTTT. Combining the CDR3 with reference TRBV5-1 and TRBJ1-5 gives the whole variable domain KAGVTQTPRYLIKTRGQQVTLSCSPISGHRSVSWYQQTPGQGLQFLFEYFSETQRNKGNFPGRFSGRQFSNSRSEMNVSTLELGDSALYLCASSAGISNQPQHFGDGTRLSIL.

The rearrangement joins TRBV5-6 to TRBJ1-3; D not resolved. The CDR3 runs 12 residues. CDR1 and CDR2 (germline): SGHDT, YYEEEE. With 0 bases removed from V and 2 bases from J, the gap between germline ends came to 0 bases. The CDR3 nucleotides are TGTGCCAGCAGCTTGGCTGGAAACACCATATATTTT. This encodes CASSLAGNTIYF.

This chain's CDR3 is CASSSNSLGGVAFF. In nucleotides, the CDR3 is TGTGCCAGCAGTTCTAACTCTCTCGGGGGAGTAGCTTTCTTT. The chain links TRBV5-4 to TRBJ1-1; tentatively, D is TRBD1 (5 bases). The CDR3 is 14 residues long. Germline-derived CDR1 and CDR2 are SGHNT and YYREEE (reference sequence). V lost 5 bases and J lost 10, with 21 bases in between.

Here the CDR3 DNA reads TGCGCCAGCAGCTTGATGCAGGGGGGTTACGAGCAGTACTTC. Protein sequence: CASSLMQGGYEQYF. The chain employs TRBV5-1 and TRBJ2-7; possibly TRBD1 for D (7 bases). Trimming left V 1 base short and J 4 bases short, with 12 bases between. The CDR3 extends over 14 amino acids. Germline lookup yields CDR1 SGHRS and CDR2 YFSETQ.

The gene calls are TRBV28 and TRBJ1-1, with D hard to call. Germline V lookup: CDR1 MDHEN, CDR2 SYDVKM. This CDR3 region has 13 residues. V lost 7 bases and J 5 bases, leaving 14 bases between the germline ends. The CDR3 bases are TGTGCCAGCAACCCCCTTCTCCTAACTGAAGCTTTCTTT. The encoded protein is CASNPLLLTEAFF.

The chain couples TRBV7-8 to TRBJ1-5; D is uncertain. The germline V gene has CDR1 SGHVS and CDR2 FQNEAQ. Trimming stripped 4 bases from V and 5 bases from J, with 18 bases between. The CDR3 has 16 residues. CDR3 bases: TGTGCCAGCAGCTCCTTGGGTCCTTACCTTTATCAGCCCCAGCATTTT. Amino acids: CASSSLGPYLYQPQHF.

This rearrangement joins TRBV28 to TRBJ1-1; 8 bases fit TRBD1. The CDR3 loop spans 16 amino acids. V gave up 2 bases and J gave up 4 bases; unmatched junction bases: 9. From germline, CDR1 is MDHEN and CDR2 SYDVKM. The DNA of the CDR3 is TGTGCCAGCAGTTTACCTACTCAGGGGGCAGGCACTGAAGCTTTCTTT. This codes for CASSLPTQGAGTEAFF.

This clone was counted ten times or more. Other DNA sequences from this sample encode an identical CDR3 as well. V and J are TRBV6-6 and TRBJ1-1; D remains unclear. Germline V gene sequence: CDR1 MNHNY, CDR2 SVGAGI (reference sequence). The V end lost 2 bases, the J end lost 3 bases, and 10 bases lay between the germline ends. CDR3 length equals 14 residues. This CDR3 reads CASSYTGGDTEAFF. For the CDR3, the DNA is TGTGCCAGCAGTTACACGGGAGGTGACACTGAAGCTTTCTTT.

Regarding this clone: Since a far larger clone is one base different, this is likely a read error. Different DNA sequences within this sample yield the same CDR3. The chain employs TRBV4-3 and TRBJ1-1; D uncertain. Trimming took off 1 base at V and 4 bases at J, with 13 bases between the two ends. Germline V gene data show CDR1 as LGHNA and CDR2 as YSLEER. The CDR3 totals 15 residues. CDR3 loop: CASSQVGSHPTEAFF. The CDR3 DNA reads TGCGCCAGCAGCCAAGTGGGCAGTCATCCCACTGAAGCTTTCTTT.

The table lists this clone with a count of one. The V and J genes are TRBV30 and TRBJ2-2; D remains unclear. The CDR3 sequence is 12 residues long. Germline V gene lookup returns CDR1 GTSNPN and CDR2 SVGIG (reference sequence). V lost 5 bases, J lost 6 bases, and 10 bases lay in between. The CDR3 sequence: CAWPRVPGELFF. CDR3 DNA sequence: TGTGCCTGGCCGAGAGTCCCCGGGGAGCTGTTTTTT.

Comments on this clone: A much larger clonotype is one base distant, so this may be a read error. The conserved phenylalanine or tryptophan is not found at the CDR3 terminus, so this likely reflects a read error. This sample also contains other DNA sequences that code for the same CDR3. The rearrangement uses TRBV30 and TRBJ1-5; D possibly corresponds to TRBD1 (6 bases). V was trimmed by 5 bases and J by 5 bases, leaving 19 bases between them. This CDR3 contains 15 residues. Germline lookup yields CDR1 GTSNPN and CDR2 SVGIG (reference sequence). The CDR3 nucleotides read TGTGCCTGGGCCGAGCAGGGGAAGGGGGATCAGCCCCAGCATATC. Translation: CAWAEQGKGDQPQHI.

This chain uses TRBV29-1 with TRBJ1-2; D might be TRBD1 (5 bases). The CDR3 is 14 residues long. V was cut by 4 bases and J by 0 bases, with 12 bases left in between. Germline CDR1 is SQVTM and CDR2 is ANQGSEA. Here the CDR3 DNA reads TGCAGCGTTGTCTTGACAGCAGCTAACTATGGCTACACCTTC. Amino acids: CSVVLTAANYGYTF.